This is a list of T cell receptor beta chains from one sample in a study of memory CD8 T cells in hepatitis C reinfection. The repertoire was sequenced with immunoSEQ multiplex PCR; TCRdb's copy has only in-frame clones and lacks some. The table has fewer than 50,000 clones, roughly 90% seen once. Input material: naive CD8+ T cells sorted from blood. The source of these receptors is a man younger than 35 with hepatitis C virus infection. Both conserved end residues are part of each CDR3. A D gene is named only where the DNA matches it firmly. Not all rows give a size; the values are once, few, many and, for expanded clones, a class.

clone_size j_call v_call d_call cdr3_aa cdr3_nt
once TRBJ2-5 TRBV5-4 TRBD2 CASSLSSGQETQYF TGTGCCAGCAGCCTTTCTAGCGGCCAAGAGACCCAGTACTTC
. TRBJ2-1 TRBV19 . CASSILHNEQFF TGTGCCAGTAGTATCCTTCACAATGAGCAGTTCTTC
. TRBJ2-7 TRBV6-4 TRBD2 CASKVTSGRANDEQYF TGTGCCAGCAAGGTTACGAGCGGGAGGGCGAATGACGAGCAGTACTTC
. TRBJ2-1 TRBV7-2 . CASSRFGSYNEQFF TGTGCCAGCAGCCGCTTCGGGAGTTACAATGAGCAGTTCTTC
. TRBJ2-3 TRBV19 TRBD2 CASSIGGDLTDTQYF TGTGCCAGTAGTATTGGGGGGGATCTCACAGATACGCAGTATTTT
. TRBJ2-1 TRBV4-1 TRBD2 CASSPISGSSNEQFF TGCGCCAGCAGCCCAATTAGCGGGTCAAGCAATGAGCAGTTCTTC
. TRBJ2-1 TRBV9 TRBD1 CASREPGTGGAYNEQFF TGTGCCAGCAGGGAACCCGGGACAGGGGGCGCCTACAATGAGCAGTTCTTC
few TRBJ2-1 TRBV19 . CASSVLANEQFF TGTGCCAGTAGTGTACTAGCCAATGAGCAGTTCTTC
. TRBJ2-7 TRBV19 TRBD1 CASSMSLLETGASYEQYF TGTGCCAGTAGTATGTCGCTCCTAGAGACAGGGGCATCCTACGAGCAGTACTTC
once TRBJ2-2 TRBV4-1 TRBD2 CASSAGVNTGELFF TGCGCCAGCAGTGCGGGGGTGAACACCGGGGAGCTGTTTTTT
. TRBJ1-3 TRBV5-6 . CASSLGKIGGSGNTIYF TGTGCCAGCAGCTTGGGGAAGATCGGGGGTTCTGGAAACACCATATATTTT
. TRBJ2-7 TRBV4-2 TRBD2 CASSPRTSGTYEQYF TGTGCCAGCAGCCCGAGGACTAGCGGGACCTACGAGCAGTACTTC
. TRBJ2-2 TRBV6-4 . CASSDHTDTGELFF TGTGCCAGCAGTGACCATACGGACACCGGGGAGCTGTTTTTT
. TRBJ1-6 TRBV6-5 . CASSSTGNSPLHF TGTGCCAGCAGTTCTACAGGGAATTCACCCCTCCACTTT
. TRBJ2-2 TRBV7-3 TRBD2 CASSSTSGSVRTGELFF TGTGCCAGCAGTTCGACTAGCGGGAGTGTACGCACCGGGGAGCTGTTTTTT
. TRBJ2-3 TRBV4-1 . CASSQGLGFGEDTQYF TGCGCCAGCAGCCAGGGGCTGGGGTTCGGTGAGGATACGCAGTATTTT
. TRBJ2-2 TRBV5-6 TRBD2 CASSGGLAGGPNTGELFF TGTGCCAGCAGCGGGGGACTAGCGGGGGGCCCGAACACCGGGGAGCTGTTTTTT
. TRBJ2-1 TRBV4-1 . CASSQVGTYNEQFF TGCGCCAGCAGCCAAGTGGGGACTTACAATGAGCAGTTCTTC
. TRBJ2-1 TRBV9 TRBD1 CASSPQGQGASDEQFF TGTGCCAGCAGCCCCCAAGGGCAGGGGGCTAGCGATGAGCAGTTCTTC
. TRBJ2-1 TRBV15 TRBD2 CATSRGELAGPNEQFF TGTGCCACCAGCCGGGGGGAACTAGCGGGACCCAATGAGCAGTTCTTC
once TRBJ2-3 TRBV9 TRBD1 CASSVNPGQGNGDTDTQYF TGTGCCAGCAGCGTTAACCCGGGACAGGGGAACGGAGACACAGATACGCAGTATTTT
. TRBJ2-1 TRBV7-9 TRBD1 CASSPDRDYNEQFF TGTGCCAGCAGCCCGGACAGGGACTACAATGAGCAGTTCTTC
. TRBJ1-2 TRBV5-4 . CASSNGLYGYTF TGTGCCAGCAGCAACGGTCTCTATGGCTACACCTTC
. TRBJ1-1 TRBV6-6 TRBD1 CAVSQGATTEAFF TGTGCCGTCTCCCAGGGGGCAACCACTGAAGCTTTCTTT
. TRBJ1-1 TRBV19 . CASSHGQFEAFF TGTGCCAGTAGTCACGGACAGTTTGAAGCTTTCTTT
. TRBJ2-7 TRBV5-1 . CASSLDGYEQYF TGCGCCAGCAGCTTGGACGGCTACGAGCAGTACTTC
. TRBJ2-2 TRBV11-2 TRBD1 CASSLGTGGTGELFF TGTGCCAGCAGCTTGGGGACAGGAGGGACCGGGGAGCTGTTTTTT